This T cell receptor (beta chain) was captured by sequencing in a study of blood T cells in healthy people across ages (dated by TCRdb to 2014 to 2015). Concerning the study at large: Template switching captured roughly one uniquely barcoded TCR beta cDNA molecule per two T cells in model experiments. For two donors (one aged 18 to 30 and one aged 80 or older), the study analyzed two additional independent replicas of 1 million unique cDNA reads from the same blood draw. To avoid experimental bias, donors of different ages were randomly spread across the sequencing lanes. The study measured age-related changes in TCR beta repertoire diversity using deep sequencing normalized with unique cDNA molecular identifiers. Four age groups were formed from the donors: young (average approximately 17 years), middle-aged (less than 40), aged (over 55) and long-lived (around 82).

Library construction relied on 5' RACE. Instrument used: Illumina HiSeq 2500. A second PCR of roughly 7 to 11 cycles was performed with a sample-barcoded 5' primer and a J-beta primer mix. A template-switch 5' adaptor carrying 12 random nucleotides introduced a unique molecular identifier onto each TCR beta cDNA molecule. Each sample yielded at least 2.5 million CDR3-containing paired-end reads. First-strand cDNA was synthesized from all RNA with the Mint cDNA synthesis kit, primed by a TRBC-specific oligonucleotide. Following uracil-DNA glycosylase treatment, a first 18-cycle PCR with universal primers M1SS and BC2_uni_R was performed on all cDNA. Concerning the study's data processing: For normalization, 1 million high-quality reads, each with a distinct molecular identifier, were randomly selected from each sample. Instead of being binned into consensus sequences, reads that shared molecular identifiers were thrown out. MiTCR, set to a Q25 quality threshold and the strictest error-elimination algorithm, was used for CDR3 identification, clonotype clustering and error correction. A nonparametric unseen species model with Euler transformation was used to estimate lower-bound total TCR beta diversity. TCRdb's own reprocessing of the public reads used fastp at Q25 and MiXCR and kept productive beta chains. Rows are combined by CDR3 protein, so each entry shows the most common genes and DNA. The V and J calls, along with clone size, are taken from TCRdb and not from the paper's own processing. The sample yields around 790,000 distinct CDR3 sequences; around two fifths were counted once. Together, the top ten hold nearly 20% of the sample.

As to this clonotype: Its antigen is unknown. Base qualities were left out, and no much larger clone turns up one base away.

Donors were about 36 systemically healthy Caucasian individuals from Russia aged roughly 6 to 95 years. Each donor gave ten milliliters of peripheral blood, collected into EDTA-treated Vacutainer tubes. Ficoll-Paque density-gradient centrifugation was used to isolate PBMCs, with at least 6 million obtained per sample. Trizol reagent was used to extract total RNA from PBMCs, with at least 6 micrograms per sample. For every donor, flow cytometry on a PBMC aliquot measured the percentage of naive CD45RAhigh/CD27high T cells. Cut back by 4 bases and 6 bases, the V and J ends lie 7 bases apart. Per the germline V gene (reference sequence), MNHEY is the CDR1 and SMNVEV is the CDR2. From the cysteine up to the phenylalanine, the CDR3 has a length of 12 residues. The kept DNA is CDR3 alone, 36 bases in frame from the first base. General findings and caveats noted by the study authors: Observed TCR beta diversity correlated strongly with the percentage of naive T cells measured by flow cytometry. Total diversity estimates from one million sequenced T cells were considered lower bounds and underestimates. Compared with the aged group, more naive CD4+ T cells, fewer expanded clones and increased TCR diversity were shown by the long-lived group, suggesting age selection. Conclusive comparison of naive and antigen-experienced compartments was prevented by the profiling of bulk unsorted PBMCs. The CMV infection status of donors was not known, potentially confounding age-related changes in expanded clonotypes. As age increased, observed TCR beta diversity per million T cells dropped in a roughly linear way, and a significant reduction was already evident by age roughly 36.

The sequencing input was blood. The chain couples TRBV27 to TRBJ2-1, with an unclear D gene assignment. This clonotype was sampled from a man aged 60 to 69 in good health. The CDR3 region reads CASSSLANEQFF. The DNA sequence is TGTGCCAGCAGTTCTCTGGCCAATGAGCAGTTCTTC.